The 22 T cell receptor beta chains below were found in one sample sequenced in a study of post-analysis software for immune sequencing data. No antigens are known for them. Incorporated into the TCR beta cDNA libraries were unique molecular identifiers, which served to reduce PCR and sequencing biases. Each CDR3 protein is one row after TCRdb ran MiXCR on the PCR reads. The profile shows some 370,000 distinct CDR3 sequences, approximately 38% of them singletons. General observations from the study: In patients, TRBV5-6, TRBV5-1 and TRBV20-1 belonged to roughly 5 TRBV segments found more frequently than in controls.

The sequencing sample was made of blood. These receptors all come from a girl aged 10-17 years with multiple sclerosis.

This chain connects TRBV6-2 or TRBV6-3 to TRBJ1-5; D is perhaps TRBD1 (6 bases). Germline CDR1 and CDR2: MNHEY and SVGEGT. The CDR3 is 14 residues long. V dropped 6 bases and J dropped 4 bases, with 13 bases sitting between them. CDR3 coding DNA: TGTGCCAGCAGCCCACGGGGGGCTAATCAGCCCCAGCATTTT. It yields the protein CASSPRGANQPQHF.

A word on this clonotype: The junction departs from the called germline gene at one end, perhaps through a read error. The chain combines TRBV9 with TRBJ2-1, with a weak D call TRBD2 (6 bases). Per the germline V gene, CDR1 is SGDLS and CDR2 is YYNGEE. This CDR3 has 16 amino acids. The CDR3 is CANSVAEGSSYNEQFF. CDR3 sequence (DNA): TGTGCCAACAGCGTAGCGGAGGGAAGCTCCTACAATGAGCAGTTCTTC. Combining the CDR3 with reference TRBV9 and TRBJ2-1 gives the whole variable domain DSGVTQTPKHLITATGQRVTLRCSPRSGDLSVYWYQQSLDQGLQFLIQYYNGEERAKGNILERFSAQQFPDLHSELNLSSLELGDSALYFCANSVAEGSSYNEQFFGPGTRLTVL.

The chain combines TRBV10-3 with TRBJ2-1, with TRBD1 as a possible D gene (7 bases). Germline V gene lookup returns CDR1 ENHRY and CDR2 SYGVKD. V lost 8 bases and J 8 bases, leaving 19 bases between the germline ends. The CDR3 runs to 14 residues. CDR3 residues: CAIGQEGAGDEQFF. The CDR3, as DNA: TGTGCCATCGGTCAGGAGGGGGCAGGCGATGAGCAGTTCTTC.

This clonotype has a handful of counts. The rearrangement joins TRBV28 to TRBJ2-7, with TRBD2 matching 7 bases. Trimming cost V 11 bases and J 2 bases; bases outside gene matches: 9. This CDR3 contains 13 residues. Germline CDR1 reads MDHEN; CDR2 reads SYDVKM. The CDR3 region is CAASGLLAYEQYF. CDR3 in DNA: TGTGCCGCTAGCGGTCTTCTGGCCTACGAGCAGTACTTC.

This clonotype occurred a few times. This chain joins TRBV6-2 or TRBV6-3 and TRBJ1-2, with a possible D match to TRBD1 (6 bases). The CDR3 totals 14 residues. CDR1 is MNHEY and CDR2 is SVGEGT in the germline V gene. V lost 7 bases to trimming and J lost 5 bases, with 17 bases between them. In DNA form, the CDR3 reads TGTGCCAGCATAAAGACAGGCCGTCCTTATGGCTACACCTTC. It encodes CASIKTGRPYGYTF.

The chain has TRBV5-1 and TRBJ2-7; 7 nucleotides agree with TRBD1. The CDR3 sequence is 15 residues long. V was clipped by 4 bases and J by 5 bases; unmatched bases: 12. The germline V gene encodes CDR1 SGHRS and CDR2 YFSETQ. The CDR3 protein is CASSLQQGIGDEQYF. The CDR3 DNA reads TGCGCCAGCAGCCTACAACAGGGGATAGGCGACGAGCAGTACTTC.

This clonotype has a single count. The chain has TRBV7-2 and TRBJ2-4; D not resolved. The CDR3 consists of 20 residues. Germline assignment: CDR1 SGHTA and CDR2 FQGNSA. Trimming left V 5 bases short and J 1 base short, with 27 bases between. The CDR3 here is CASSPYPETMALVAKNIQYF. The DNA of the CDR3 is TGTGCCAGCAGCCCCTACCCCGAGACAATGGCCCTAGTTGCCAAAAACATTCAGTACTTC.

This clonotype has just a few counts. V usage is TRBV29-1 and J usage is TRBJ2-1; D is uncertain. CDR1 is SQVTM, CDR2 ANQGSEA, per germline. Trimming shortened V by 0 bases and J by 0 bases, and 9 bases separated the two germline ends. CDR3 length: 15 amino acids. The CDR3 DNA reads TGCAGCGTTGAAGAGTCGGAAAGCTCCTACAATGAGCAGTTCTTC. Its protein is CSVEESESSYNEQFF.

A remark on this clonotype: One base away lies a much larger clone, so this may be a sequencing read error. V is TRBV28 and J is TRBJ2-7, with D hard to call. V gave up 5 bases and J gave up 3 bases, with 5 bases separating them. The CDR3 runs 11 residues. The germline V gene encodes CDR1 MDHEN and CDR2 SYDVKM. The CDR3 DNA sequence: TGTGCCAGCAGTACCTTCTACGAGCAGTACTTC. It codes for CASSTFYEQYF.

In DNA, the CDR3 is TGCAGTGCCCCCTACGGGGGCCAGGCAGATACGCAGTATTTT. Translated, it gives CSAPYGGQADTQYF. The V and J genes are TRBV20-1 and TRBJ2-3, with D perhaps matching TRBD1 or TRBD2 (6 bases each). The CDR3 loop spans 14 amino acids. V lost 6 bases, J lost 4 bases, and 17 bases lay in between. The germline CDR1 and CDR2 sequences are DFQATT and SNEGSKA (reference sequence).

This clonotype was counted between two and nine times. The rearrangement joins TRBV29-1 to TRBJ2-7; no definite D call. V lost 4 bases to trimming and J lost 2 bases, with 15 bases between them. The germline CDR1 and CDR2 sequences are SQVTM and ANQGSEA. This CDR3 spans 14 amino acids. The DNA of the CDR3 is TGCAGCGTTGGGGTTTTGGGCACGACCTACGAGCAGTACTTC. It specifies CSVGVLGTTYEQYF.

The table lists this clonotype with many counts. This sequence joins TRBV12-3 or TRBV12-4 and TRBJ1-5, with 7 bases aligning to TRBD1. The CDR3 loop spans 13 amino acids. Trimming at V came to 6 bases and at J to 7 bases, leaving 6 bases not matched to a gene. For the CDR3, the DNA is TGTGCCAGCAGCCCAACAGGGGTACAGCCCCAGCATTTT. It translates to CASSPTGVQPQHF.

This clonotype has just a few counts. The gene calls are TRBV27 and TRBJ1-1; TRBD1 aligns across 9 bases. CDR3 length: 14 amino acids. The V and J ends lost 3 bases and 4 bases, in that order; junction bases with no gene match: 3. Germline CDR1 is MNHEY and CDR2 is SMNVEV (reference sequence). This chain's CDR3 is CASSLAGQGTEAFF. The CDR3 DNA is TGTGCCAGCAGTTTGGCGGGACAGGGCACTGAAGCTTTCTTT.

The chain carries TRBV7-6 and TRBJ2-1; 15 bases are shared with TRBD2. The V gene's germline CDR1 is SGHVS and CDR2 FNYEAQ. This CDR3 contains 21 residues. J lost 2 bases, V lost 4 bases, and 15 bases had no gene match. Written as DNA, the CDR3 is TGTGCCAGCAGCTACAAACCCACCGGGACTAGCGGGGGGATAACCTACAATGAGCAGTTCTTC. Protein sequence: CASSYKPTGTSGGITYNEQFF.

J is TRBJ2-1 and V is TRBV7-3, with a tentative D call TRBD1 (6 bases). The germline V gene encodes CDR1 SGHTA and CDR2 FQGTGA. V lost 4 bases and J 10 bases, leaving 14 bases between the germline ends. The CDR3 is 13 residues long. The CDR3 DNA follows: TGTGCCAGCAGCTGGGAACAGGGTGGGGAGCAGTTCTTC. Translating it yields CASSWEQGGEQFF.

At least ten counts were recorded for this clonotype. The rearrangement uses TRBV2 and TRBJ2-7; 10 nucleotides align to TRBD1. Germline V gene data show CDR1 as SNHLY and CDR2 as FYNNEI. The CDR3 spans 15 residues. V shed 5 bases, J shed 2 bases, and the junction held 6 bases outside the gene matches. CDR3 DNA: TGTGCCAGCAGTCTCGGACAGGGGGGCACCTACGAGCAGTACTTC. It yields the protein CASSLGQGGTYEQYF.

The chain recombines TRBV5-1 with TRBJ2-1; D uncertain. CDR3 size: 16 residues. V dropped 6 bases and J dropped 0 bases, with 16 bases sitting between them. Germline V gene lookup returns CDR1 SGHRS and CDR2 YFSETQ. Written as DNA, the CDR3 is TGCGCCAGCACCCCGGATGGGTTAAGCTCCTACAATGAGCAGTTCTTC. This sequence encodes CASTPDGLSSYNEQFF.

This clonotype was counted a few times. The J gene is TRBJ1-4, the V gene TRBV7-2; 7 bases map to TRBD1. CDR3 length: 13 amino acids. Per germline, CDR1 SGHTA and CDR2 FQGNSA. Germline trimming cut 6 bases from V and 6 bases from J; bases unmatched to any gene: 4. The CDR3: CASSPGTDEKLFF. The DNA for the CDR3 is TGTGCCAGCAGTCCCGGGACAGATGAAAAACTGTTTTTT.

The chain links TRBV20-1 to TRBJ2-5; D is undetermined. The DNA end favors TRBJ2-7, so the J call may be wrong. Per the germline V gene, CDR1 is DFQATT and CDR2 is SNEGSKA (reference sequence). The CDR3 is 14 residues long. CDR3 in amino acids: CSATPDLFSYEQYF. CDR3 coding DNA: TGCAGTGCTACCCCCGACCTTTTCTCTTACGAGCAGTACTTC.

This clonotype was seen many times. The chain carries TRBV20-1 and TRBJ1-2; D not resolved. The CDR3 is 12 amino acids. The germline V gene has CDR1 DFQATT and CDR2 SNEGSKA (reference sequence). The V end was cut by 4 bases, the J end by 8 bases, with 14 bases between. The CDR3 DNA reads TGCAGTGCTAATTTCCGGGAGGGCGGCTACACCTTC. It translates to CSANFREGGYTF.

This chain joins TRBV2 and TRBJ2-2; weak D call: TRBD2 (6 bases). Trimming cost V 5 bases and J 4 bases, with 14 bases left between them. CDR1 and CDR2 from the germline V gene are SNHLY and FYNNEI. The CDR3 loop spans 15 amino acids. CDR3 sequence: CASSRGQGGTGELFF. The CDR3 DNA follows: TGTGCCAGCAGTCGAGGGCAGGGAGGCACCGGGGAGCTGTTTTTT.

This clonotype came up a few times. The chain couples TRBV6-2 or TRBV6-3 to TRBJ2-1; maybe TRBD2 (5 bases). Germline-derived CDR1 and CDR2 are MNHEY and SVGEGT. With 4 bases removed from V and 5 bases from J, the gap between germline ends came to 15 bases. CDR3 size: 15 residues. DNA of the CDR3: TGTGCCAGCAGTTTTCCTAGCCGCTATGACAATGAGCAGTTCTTC. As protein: CASSFPSRYDNEQFF.